This is a list of T cell receptor beta chains from one sample in a study of cytomegalovirus exposure and HLA in healthy donors. The protocol was immunoSEQ multiplex PCR, while the TCRdb copy is restricted to in-frame clones and leaves out a portion. Here the sample spans about 110,000 clones, 70% to 90% being singletons. Specimen: PBMCs. The source is a woman aged 18-29 years in good health and CMV-seronegative. CDR3s include the opening cysteine and the closing phenylalanine or tryptophan. The order of the fields is clone size, V gene, D gene, J gene, CDR3 protein, CDR3 DNA. A D gene is named only where the DNA matches it firmly. Clone size is not always given. Where it is, it says once, few, many or a class for expanded clones.

>.|TRBV5-1|TRBD2|TRBJ2-7
CASSGRGGPYEQYF
TGCGCCAGCAGTGGTCGGGGGGGCCCCTACGAGCAGTACTTC
>.|TRBV5-1|TRBD1|TRBJ2-6
CASSLAQGAAGANVLTF
TGCGCCAGCAGCTTGGCCCAGGGGGCGGCTGGGGCCAACGTCCTGACTTTC
>.|TRBV28|.|TRBJ1-5
CASSPQDRIQPQHF
TGTGCCAGCAGTCCTCAAGACAGGATCCAGCCCCAGCATTTT
>.|TRBV5-4|TRBD1|TRBJ2-7
CASSLAGGTGYEQYF
TGTGCCAGCAGCTTGGCAGGGGGTACCGGCTACGAGCAGTACTTC
>.|TRBV19|TRBD2|TRBJ2-1
CASSSLIAGVSYNEQFF
TGTGCCAGTAGTTCCCTTATAGCGGGGGTGTCCTACAATGAGCAGTTCTTC
>.|TRBV19|.|TRBJ1-1
CASSIGGGPRAEAFF
TGTGCCAGTAGTATAGGCGGAGGCCCGAGGGCTGAAGCTTTCTTT
>.|TRBV2|TRBD1|TRBJ2-5
CASITGGDETQYF
TGTGCCAGCATCACAGGGGGCGACGAGACCCAGTACTTC
>.|TRBV28|.|TRBJ2-5
CASSLAGLSQYF
TGTGCCAGCAGTTTAGCGGGATTGTCCCAGTACTTC
>.|TRBV5-4|.|TRBJ1-2
CASSLRLQGNYGYTF
TGTGCCAGCAGCTTAAGGCTTCAGGGTAACTATGGCTACACCTTC
>.|TRBV27|.|TRBJ1-1
CASLSHRDTEAFF
TGTGCCAGCTTATCCCACCGGGACACTGAAGCTTTCTTT
>.|TRBV11-2|.|TRBJ2-3
CASSLEQAGGTQYF
TGTGCCAGCAGCTTAGAGCAGGCCGGGGGTACGCAGTATTTT
>.|TRBV10-3|TRBD2|TRBJ2-2
CAISGLAVDTGELFF
TGTGCCATCAGTGGTCTAGCGGTGGACACCGGGGAGCTGTTTTTT
>.|TRBV5-4|.|TRBJ2-7
CASSREQATYEQYF
TGTGCCAGCAGCCGAGAGCAGGCCACCTACGAGCAGTACTTC
>.|TRBV14|TRBD2|TRBJ2-7
CASSQGWARRVRGGYYEQYF
TGTGCCAGCAGCCAAGGATGGGCCCGCCGAGTCCGGGGGGGTTACTACGAGCAGTACTTC
>.|TRBV7-8|.|TRBJ1-5
CASRPSGGSNQPQHF
TGTGCCAGCAGGCCCTCCGGGGGGTCTAATCAGCCCCAGCATTTT
>.|TRBV28|.|TRBJ2-1
CASSPLAYWQFF
TGTGCCAGCAGTCCACTAGCTTATTGGCAGTTCTTC
>.|TRBV28|.|TRBJ1-5
CAAWGGGSNQPQHF
TGTGCCGCATGGGGGGGTGGGAGCAATCAGCCCCAGCATTTT
>few|TRBV27|.|TRBJ1-2
CASTLDFLGYTF
TGTGCCAGCACCTTGGACTTCCTTGGCTACACCTTC
>once|TRBV28|.|TRBJ1-6
CASSLPLRYSPLHF
TGTGCCAGCAGTTTGCCCCTACGCTATTCACCCCTCCACTTT
>.|TRBV5-6|.|TRBJ1-2
CASSLAGGRNYGYTF
TGTGCCAGCAGCTTGGCCGGTGGCAGGAACTATGGCTACACCTTC
>.|TRBV28|TRBD1|TRBJ2-7
CASSSGQGVYEQYF
TGTGCCAGCAGTTCGGGACAGGGGGTCTACGAGCAGTACTTC
>.|TRBV20-1|.|TRBJ1-1
CSARNTGEAFF
TGCAGTGCGAGGAACACGGGTGAAGCTTTCTTT
>.|TRBV30|.|TRBJ1-1
CAWSAGFTEAFF
TGTGCCTGGAGCGCAGGGTTCACTGAAGCTTTCTTT
>.|TRBV5-8|.|TRBJ2-7
CASSLFRLAHYEQYF
TGTGCCAGCAGCTTGTTCCGGCTAGCGCATTACGAGCAGTACTTC
>.|TRBV5-4|TRBD1|TRBJ1-1
CASSLGQGLLNTEAFF
TGTGCCAGCAGCTTGGGACAGGGCCTTCTGAACACTGAAGCTTTCTTT
>.|TRBV6-6|.|TRBJ1-6
CASTFESSYNSPLHF
TGTGCCAGCACCTTCGAGAGCTCCTATAATTCACCCCTCCACTTT
>.|TRBV19|.|TRBJ1-5
CASRRGGGNQPQHF
TGTGCCAGTAGAAGAGGGGGAGGCAATCAGCCCCAGCATTTT
>few|TRBV7-9|TRBD1|TRBJ1-6
CASSLGTGVDSPLHF
TGTGCCAGCAGCTTAGGCACAGGGGTGGATTCACCCCTCCACTTT
>.|TRBV6-5|.|TRBJ1-2
CASSYDLTGGYTF
TGTGCCAGCAGTTACGACTTGACGGGAGGCTACACCTTC
>.|TRBV25-1|TRBD1|TRBJ1-1
CASSEMSGQGTEAFF
TGTGCCAGCAGTGAAATGTCGGGACAGGGGACTGAAGCTTTCTTT
>.|TRBV23-1|.|TRBJ2-5
CASSQSIRGTGETQYF
TGCGCCAGCAGTCAATCGATTCGGGGGACCGGTGAGACCCAGTACTTC
>.|TRBV27|.|TRBJ2-7
CASSLSQVTGQYF
TGTGCCAGCAGTTTATCACAGGTTACGGGGCAGTACTTC
>.|TRBV11-1|.|TRBJ2-3
CASTLQGTDTQYF
TGTGCCAGCACCCTCCAGGGGACGGATACGCAGTATTTT